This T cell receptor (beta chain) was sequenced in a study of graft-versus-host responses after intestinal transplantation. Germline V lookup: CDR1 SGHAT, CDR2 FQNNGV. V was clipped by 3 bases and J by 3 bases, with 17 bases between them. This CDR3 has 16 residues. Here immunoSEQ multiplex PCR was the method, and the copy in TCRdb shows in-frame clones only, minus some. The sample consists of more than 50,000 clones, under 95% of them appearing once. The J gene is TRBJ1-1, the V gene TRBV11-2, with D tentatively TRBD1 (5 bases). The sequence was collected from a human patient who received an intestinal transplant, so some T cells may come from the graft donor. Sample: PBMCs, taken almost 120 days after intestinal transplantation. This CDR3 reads CASSFWGREWDTEAFF. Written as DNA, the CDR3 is TGTGCCAGCAGCTTTTGGGGGAGGGAATGGGACACTGAAGCTTTCTTT.